This record covers a single T cell receptor beta chain. The entry originates in a study of cytomegalovirus exposure and HLA in healthy donors. This CDR3 comprises 16 residues. Germline V gene lookup returns CDR1 SGHRS and CDR2 YFSETQ. Trimming removed 0 bases from V and 2 bases from J, with 14 bases in between. The PCR used 60 Vbeta and 13 Jbeta primers. Data came from immunoSEQ multiplex PCR; TCRdb stores just in-frame clones and leaves some out. The data contain about 160,000 clones, about 80% of them singletons. This TCR was sampled from a woman in her forties in good health and CMV-seronegative. The chain joins TRBV5-1 to TRBJ2-5; a weak D match, TRBD2 (6 bases). Sequences were obtained from PBMCs. The CDR3 spells CASSLAPSDLQETQYF. CDR3 in DNA: TGCGCCAGCAGCTTGGCCCCTAGCGACCTACAAGAGACCCAGTACTTC.